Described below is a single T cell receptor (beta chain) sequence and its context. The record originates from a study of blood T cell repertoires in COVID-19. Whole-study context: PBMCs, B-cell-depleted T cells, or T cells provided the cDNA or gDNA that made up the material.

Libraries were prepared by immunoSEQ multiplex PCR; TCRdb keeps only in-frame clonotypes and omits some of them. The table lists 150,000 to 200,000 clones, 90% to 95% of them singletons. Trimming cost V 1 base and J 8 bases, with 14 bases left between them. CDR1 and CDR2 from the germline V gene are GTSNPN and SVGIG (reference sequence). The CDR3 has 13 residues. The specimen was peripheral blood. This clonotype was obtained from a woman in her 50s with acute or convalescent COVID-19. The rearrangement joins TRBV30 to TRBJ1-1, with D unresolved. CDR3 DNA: TGTGCCTGGAGTGCCTCCGCCCCCCTAGAAGCTTTCTTT. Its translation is CAWSASAPLEAFF.